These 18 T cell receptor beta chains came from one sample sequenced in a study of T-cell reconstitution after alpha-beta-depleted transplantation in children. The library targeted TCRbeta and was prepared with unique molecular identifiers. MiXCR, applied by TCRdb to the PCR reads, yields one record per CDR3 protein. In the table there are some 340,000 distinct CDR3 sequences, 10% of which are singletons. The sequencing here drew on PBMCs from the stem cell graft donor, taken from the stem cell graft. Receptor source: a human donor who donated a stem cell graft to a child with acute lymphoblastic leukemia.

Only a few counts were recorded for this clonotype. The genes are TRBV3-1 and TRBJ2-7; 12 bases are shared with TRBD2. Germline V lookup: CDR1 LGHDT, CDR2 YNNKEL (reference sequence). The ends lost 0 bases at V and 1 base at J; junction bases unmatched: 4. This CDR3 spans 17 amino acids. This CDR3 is CASSQDTSGRKSYEQYF. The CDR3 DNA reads TGTGCCAGCAGCCAAGATACTAGCGGGAGGAAGTCCTACGAGCAGTACTTC.

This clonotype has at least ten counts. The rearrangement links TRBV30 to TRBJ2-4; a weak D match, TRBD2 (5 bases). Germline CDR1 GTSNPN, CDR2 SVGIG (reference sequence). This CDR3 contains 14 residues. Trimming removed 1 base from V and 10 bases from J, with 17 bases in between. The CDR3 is CAWSAGGFGGIQYF. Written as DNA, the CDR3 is TGTGCCTGGAGTGCCGGCGGCTTTGGCGGGATTCAGTACTTC.

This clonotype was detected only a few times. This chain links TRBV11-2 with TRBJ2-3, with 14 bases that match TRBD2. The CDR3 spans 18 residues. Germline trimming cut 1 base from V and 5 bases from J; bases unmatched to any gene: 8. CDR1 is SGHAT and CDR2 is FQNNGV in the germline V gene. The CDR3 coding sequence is TGTGCCAGCAGCTTAGGGGGCGGGACTAGCGGGAGAAGAGATACGCAGTATTTT. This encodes CASSLGGGTSGRRDTQYF.

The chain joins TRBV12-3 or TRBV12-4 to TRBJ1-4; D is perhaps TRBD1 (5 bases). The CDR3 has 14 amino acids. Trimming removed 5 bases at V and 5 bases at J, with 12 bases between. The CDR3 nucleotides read TGTGCCAGCAGTACCACAGGTAGAAATGAAAAACTGTTTTTT. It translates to CASSTTGRNEKLFF.

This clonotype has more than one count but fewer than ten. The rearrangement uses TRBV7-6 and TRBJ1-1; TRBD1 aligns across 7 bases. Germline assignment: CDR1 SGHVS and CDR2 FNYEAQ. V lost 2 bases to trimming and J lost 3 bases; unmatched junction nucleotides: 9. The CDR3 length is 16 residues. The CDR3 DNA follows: TGTGCCAGCAGCTTAACAGCCCGGGACAGCTACACTGAAGCTTTCTTT. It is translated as CASSLTARDSYTEAFF. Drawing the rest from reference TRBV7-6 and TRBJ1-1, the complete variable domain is GAGVSQSPRYKVTKRGQDVALRCDPISGHVSLYWYRQALGQGPEFLTYFNYEAQQDKSGLPNDRFSAERPEGSISTLTIQRTEQRDSAMYRCASSLTARDSYTEAFFGQGTRLTVV.

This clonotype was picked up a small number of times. The CDR3 here is CASSPTSGGDTQYF. For the CDR3, the DNA is TGTGCCAGCAGTCCTACCTCTGGGGGGGATACGCAGTATTTT. The chain couples TRBV12-3 or TRBV12-4 to TRBJ2-3, with D possibly being TRBD2 (6 bases). V lost 5 bases and J lost 6, with 15 bases in between. This CDR3 is 14 amino acids long.

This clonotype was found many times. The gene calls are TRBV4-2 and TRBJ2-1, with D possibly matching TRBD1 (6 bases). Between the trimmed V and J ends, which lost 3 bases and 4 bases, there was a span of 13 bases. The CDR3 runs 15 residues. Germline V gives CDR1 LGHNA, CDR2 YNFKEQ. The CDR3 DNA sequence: TGTGCCAGCAGCCACAACCGGGACAAATACAATGAGCAGTTCTTC. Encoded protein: CASSHNRDKYNEQFF.

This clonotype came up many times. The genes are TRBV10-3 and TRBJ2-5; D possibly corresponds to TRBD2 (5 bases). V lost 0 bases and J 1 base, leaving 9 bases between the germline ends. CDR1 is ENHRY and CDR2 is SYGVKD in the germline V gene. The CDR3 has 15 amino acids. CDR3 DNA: TGTGCCATCAGTGAGTCGCAAGGGAGCCAAGAGACCCAGTACTTC. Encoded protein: CAISESQGSQETQYF.

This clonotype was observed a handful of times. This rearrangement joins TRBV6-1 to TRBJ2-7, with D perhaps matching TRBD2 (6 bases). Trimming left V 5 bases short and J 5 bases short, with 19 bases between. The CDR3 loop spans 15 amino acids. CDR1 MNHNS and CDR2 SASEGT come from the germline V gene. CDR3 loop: CASSPPNARRDEQYF. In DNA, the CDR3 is TGTGCCAGCAGTCCCCCCAATGCGCGGAGGGACGAGCAGTACTTC.

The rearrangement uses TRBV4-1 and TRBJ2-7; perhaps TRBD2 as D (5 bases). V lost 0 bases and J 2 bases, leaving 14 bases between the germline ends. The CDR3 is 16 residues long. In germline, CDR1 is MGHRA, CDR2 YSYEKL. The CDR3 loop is CASSQDPTSGTYEQYF. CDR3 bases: TGCGCCAGCAGCCAAGACCCAACTAGTGGGACCTACGAGCAGTACTTC.

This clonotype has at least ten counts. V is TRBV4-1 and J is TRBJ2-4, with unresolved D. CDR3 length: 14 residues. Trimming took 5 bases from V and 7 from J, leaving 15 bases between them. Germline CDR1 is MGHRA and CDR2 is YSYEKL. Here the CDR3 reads CASSAEPRPNIQYF. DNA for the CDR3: TGCGCCAGCAGCGCAGAGCCCCGGCCTAACATTCAGTACTTC.

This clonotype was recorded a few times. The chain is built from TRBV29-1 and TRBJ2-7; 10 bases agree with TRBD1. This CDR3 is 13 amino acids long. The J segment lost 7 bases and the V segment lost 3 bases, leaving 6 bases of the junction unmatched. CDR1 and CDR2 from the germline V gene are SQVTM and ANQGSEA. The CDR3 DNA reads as TGCAGCGTTGAGACAGGGGGCTCGGGAGAGCAGTACTTC. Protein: CSVETGGSGEQYF.

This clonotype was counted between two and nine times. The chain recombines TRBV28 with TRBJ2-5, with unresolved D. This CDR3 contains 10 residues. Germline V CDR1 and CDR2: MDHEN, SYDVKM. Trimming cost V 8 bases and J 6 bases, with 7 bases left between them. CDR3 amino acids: CASGYQTQYF. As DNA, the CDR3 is TGTGCCAGCGGTTACCAGACCCAGTACTTC.

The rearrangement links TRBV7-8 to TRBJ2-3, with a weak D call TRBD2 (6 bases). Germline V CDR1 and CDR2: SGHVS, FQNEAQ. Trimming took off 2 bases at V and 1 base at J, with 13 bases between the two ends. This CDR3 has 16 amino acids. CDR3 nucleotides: TGTGCCAGCAGCTTACAAGCGGGCTTGGGCACAGATACGCAGTATTTT. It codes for CASSLQAGLGTDTQYF.

The DNA of the CDR3 is TGCGCCAGCAGCCACGTGGGACTAGCGGGCGGAGATACGCAGTATTTT. Translated: CASSHVGLAGGDTQYF. The chain couples TRBV4-1 to TRBJ2-3; 12 nucleotides line up with TRBD2. V was pared by 3 bases and J by 5 bases, with 6 bases of the junction left unmatched. The germline gives CDR1 MGHRA, CDR2 YSYEKL. The CDR3 consists of 16 residues.

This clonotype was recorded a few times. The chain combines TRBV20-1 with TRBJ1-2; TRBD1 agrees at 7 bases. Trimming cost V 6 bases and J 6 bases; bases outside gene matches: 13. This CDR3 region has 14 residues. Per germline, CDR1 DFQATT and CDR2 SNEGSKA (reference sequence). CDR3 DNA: TGCAGTGCCGGGGGCACAGGGGTTAAGGATGGCTACACCTTC. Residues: CSAGGTGVKDGYTF.

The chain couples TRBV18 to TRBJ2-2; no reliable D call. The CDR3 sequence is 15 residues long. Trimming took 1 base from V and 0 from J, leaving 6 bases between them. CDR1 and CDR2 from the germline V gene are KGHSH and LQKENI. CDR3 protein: CASSPQRANTGELFF. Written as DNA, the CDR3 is TGTGCCAGCTCACCACAAAGGGCGAACACCGGGGAGCTGTTTTTT. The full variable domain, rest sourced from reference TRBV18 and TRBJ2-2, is NAGVMQNPRHLVRRRGQEARLRCSPMKGHSHVYWYRQLPEEGLKFMVYLQKENIIDESGMPKERFSAEFPKEGPSILRIQQVVRGDSAAYFCASSPQRANTGELFFGEGSRLTVL.

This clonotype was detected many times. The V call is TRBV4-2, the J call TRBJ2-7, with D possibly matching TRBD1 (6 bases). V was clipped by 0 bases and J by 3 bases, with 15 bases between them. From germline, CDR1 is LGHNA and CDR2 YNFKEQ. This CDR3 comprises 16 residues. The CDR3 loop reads CASSQEVAGAYYEQYF. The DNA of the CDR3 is TGTGCCAGCAGCCAAGAGGTGGCAGGGGCTTACTACGAGCAGTACTTC.